A single sample is the source of the 28 T cell receptor beta chains below, sequenced in a study of cytomegalovirus exposure and HLA in healthy donors. PCR involved 60 Vbeta and 13 Jbeta primers. This table comes from immunoSEQ multiplex PCR, and its TCRdb copy is limited to in-frame clones, with some not included. The sample contains about 97,000 clones, roughly 76% of which appear only once. The sequenced sample consisted of PBMCs. These receptors all stem from a man aged 40-55 years in good health and CMV-seronegative.

The chain joins TRBV7-9 to TRBJ2-3, with 7 bases aligning to TRBD2. There are 16 residues in the CDR3. V shed 5 bases, J shed 0 bases, and the junction held 8 bases outside the gene matches. Germline V gene lookup returns CDR1 SEHNR and CDR2 FQNEAQ (reference sequence). The CDR3 reads CASSGRDVESTDTQYF. The CDR3 nucleotides are TGTGCCAGCAGCGGGAGGGACGTAGAGAGCACAGATACGCAGTATTTT.

This chain connects TRBV7-8 to TRBJ2-5, with TRBD2 matching over 10 bases. V lost 5 bases, J lost 5 bases, and 11 bases stayed unmatched. This CDR3 has 16 residues. Germline CDR1 is SGHVS and CDR2 is FQNEAQ. The CDR3 sequence: CASSPTGLAVEETQYF. DNA of the CDR3: TGTGCCAGCAGCCCGACCGGACTAGCGGTGGAGGAGACCCAGTACTTC.

This chain joins TRBV6-5 and TRBJ2-3; 8 bases match TRBD2. CDR1 and CDR2 (germline): MNHEY, SVGAGI. Trimming removed 4 bases from V and 4 bases from J; junction bases left unmatched: 7. The CDR3 consists of 15 residues. CDR3 nucleotides: TGTGCCAGCAGTTGGTTCCGGGGGGGCGCAGATACGCAGTATTTT. This gives the protein CASSWFRGGADTQYF.

This chain links TRBV5-6 with TRBJ1-2; 7 nucleotides line up with TRBD1. Trimming removed 4 bases from V and 4 bases from J; junction bases left unmatched: 7. The CDR3 is 14 residues long. Germline V gene sequence: CDR1 SGHDT, CDR2 YYEEEE. The CDR3 reads CASSPGQRFYGYTF. As DNA, the CDR3 is TGTGCCAGCAGCCCGGGACAGCGCTTCTATGGCTACACCTTC.

This clone showed up many times. This sequence joins TRBV2 and TRBJ2-3, with D uncertain. Germline CDR1 reads SNHLY; CDR2 reads FYNNEI. This CDR3 spans 11 amino acids. V was cut by 7 bases and J by 6 bases, with 8 bases left in between. CDR3 amino acids: CASKYQDTQYF. The CDR3 DNA is TGTGCCAGCAAGTATCAGGATACGCAGTATTTT.

The rearrangement uses TRBV7-6 and TRBJ2-7, with 7 nucleotides matching TRBD2. Unmatched junction bases numbered 6, after V lost 1 base and J lost 6 bases. From germline, CDR1 is SGHVS and CDR2 FNYEAQ. The CDR3 has 14 residues. The CDR3 DNA is TGTGCCAGCAGCTTAGATCAGATAGCGGGCGAGCAGTACTTC. Protein product: CASSLDQIAGEQYF.

This chain links TRBV19 with TRBJ1-2, with a weak D call TRBD1 (6 bases). This CDR3 spans 13 amino acids. Per the germline V gene, CDR1 is LNHDA and CDR2 is SQIVND (reference sequence). Trimming removed 0 bases from V and 7 bases from J, with 9 bases in between. The CDR3 is CASSIETGSGYTF. CDR3 sequence (DNA): TGTGCCAGTAGTATAGAAACAGGGTCTGGCTACACCTTC.

The chain couples TRBV7-8 to TRBJ2-7, with TRBD1 identical over 8 bases. The germline gives CDR1 SGHVS, CDR2 FQNEAQ. The CDR3 spans 15 residues. V gave up 2 bases and J gave up 6 bases; unmatched junction bases: 9. The CDR3 loop reads CASSLTLTGASEQYF. In nucleotides, the CDR3 is TGTGCCAGCAGCTTAACGTTGACAGGGGCAAGCGAGCAGTACTTC.

This chain connects TRBV5-1 to TRBJ1-1; D is uncertain. CDR1 is SGHRS, CDR2 YFSETQ, per germline. V dropped 7 bases and J dropped 11 bases, with 27 bases sitting between them. This CDR3 is built from 15 residues. The CDR3 sequence is CASAIGEVSDLGAFF. The CDR3 nucleotides read TGCGCCAGCGCCATTGGGGAGGTATCGGACCTCGGGGCTTTCTTT.

This clone appeared once. V and J are TRBV5-1 and TRBJ2-5; TRBD1 might be the D (6 bases). Trimming cost V 6 bases and J 0 bases, with 12 bases left between them. This CDR3 region has 14 residues. In germline, CDR1 is SGHRS, CDR2 YFSETQ. The CDR3 DNA sequence: TGCGCCAGCACATTCACAGGGTACCAAGAGACCCAGTACTTC. Protein sequence: CASTFTGYQETQYF.

This clone was counted between two and nine times. The V call is TRBV6-1, the J call TRBJ1-1; a weak D match, TRBD1 (5 bases). The CDR3 runs 11 residues. V was shortened by 4 bases and J by 11 bases, with 11 bases between the two germline ends. Germline V gene data show CDR1 as MNHNS and CDR2 as SASEGT. The CDR3 region has the DNA TGTGCCAGCAGTGGGGGGGGTTGGGCTTTCTTT. Amino acids: CASSGGGWAFF.

This clone appeared a few times. The genes are TRBV7-8 and TRBJ2-7; perhaps TRBD1 as D (5 bases). V was pared by 5 bases and J by 6 bases, with 20 bases between. This CDR3 spans 15 amino acids. Germline V lookup: CDR1 SGHVS, CDR2 FQNEAQ. The CDR3 sequence: CASSPQRFRQGEQYF. As DNA, the CDR3 is TGTGCCAGCAGCCCCCAGAGGTTTCGGCAGGGCGAGCAGTACTTC.

CDR3 region: CASSMLSRTDLLETQYF. The CDR3 DNA reads TGTGCCAGCAGTATGCTATCGCGGACAGACCTTTTGGAGACCCAGTACTTC. This chain joins TRBV25-1 and TRBJ2-5; TRBD1 is a possible D gene (6 bases). V was shortened by 5 bases and J by 5 bases, with 24 bases between the two germline ends. This CDR3 contains 17 residues. In germline, CDR1 is MGHDK, CDR2 SYGVNS.

V and J are TRBV4-1 and TRBJ2-7, with 12 bases identical to TRBD2. V lost 4 bases and J lost 7; bases outside the gene matches: 11. This CDR3 region has 16 residues. The germline V gene has CDR1 MGHRA and CDR2 YSYEKL. The CDR3 loop reads CASSLPSGGASGEQYF. The DNA for the CDR3 is TGCGCCAGCAGCCTTCCTAGCGGGGGGGCGTCGGGTGAGCAGTACTTC.

The CDR3 spells CASSRPQVRLGYYGYTF. The CDR3 DNA is TGTGCCAGCAGCCGACCACAGGTTCGGCTGGGATACTATGGCTACACCTTC. This chain uses TRBV7-3 with TRBJ1-2, with D perhaps TRBD1 (5 bases). CDR3 length equals 17 residues. V was shortened by 5 bases and J by 3 bases, with 22 bases between the two germline ends. The V gene's germline CDR1 is SGHTA and CDR2 FQGTGA.

The V and J genes are TRBV28 and TRBJ2-7; TRBD1 matches at 9 bases. The V and J ends lost 5 bases and 5 bases, in that order; junction bases with no gene match: 7. The CDR3 length is 14 residues. Germline loops: CDR1 MDHEN, CDR2 SYDVKM. The CDR3 sequence: CASSLTGGENEQYF. CDR3 bases: TGTGCCAGCAGTCTTACAGGGGGCGAAAACGAGCAGTACTTC. Supplemented by reference TRBV28 and TRBJ2-7, the full variable domain reads DVKVTQSSRYLVKRTGEKVFLECVQDMDHENMFWYRQDPGLGLRLIYFSYDVKMKEKGDIPEGYSVSREKKERFSLILESASTNQTSMYLCASSLTGGENEQYFGPGTRLTVT.

The rearrangement uses TRBV2 and TRBJ2-4; 8 bases map to TRBD1. The V segment lost 9 bases and the J segment 9 bases; nucleotides outside the gene matches: 7. Germline CDR1 reads SNHLY; CDR2 reads FYNNEI. CDR3 length equals 12 residues. Here the CDR3 reads CASRTGSGIQYF. The DNA of the CDR3 is TGTGCCAGTCGGACAGGGTCGGGCATTCAGTACTTC. The full variable domain, rest sourced from reference TRBV2 and TRBJ2-4, is EPEVTQTPSHQVTQMGQEVILRCVPISNHLYFYWYRQILGQKVEFLVSFYNNEISEKSEIFDDQFSVERPDGSNFTLKIRSTKLEDSAMYFCASRTGSGIQYFGAGTRLSVL.

This chain joins TRBV5-1 and TRBJ2-3; TRBD1 might be the D (6 bases). This CDR3 contains 15 residues. The ends were cut back, 3 bases at V and 1 base at J, with 12 bases in the middle. The germline V gene encodes CDR1 SGHRS and CDR2 YFSETQ. DNA for the CDR3: TGCGCCAGCAGCTCGACCTCAGGGGGCACAGATACGCAGTATTTT. Its translation: CASSSTSGGTDTQYF.

The chain recombines TRBV7-9 with TRBJ2-7; D possibly corresponds to TRBD2 (6 bases). The V end was cut by 4 bases, the J end by 6 bases, with 16 bases between. This CDR3 contains 14 residues. Looked up from germline, CDR1 is SEHNR and CDR2 is FQNEAQ (reference sequence). The CDR3 is CASSSNVLAREQYF. CDR3 DNA sequence: TGTGCCAGCAGCTCAAACGTTCTAGCGCGCGAGCAGTACTTC. Together with reference TRBV7-9 and TRBJ2-7, the CDR3 gives the full variable domain: DTGVSQNPRHKITKRGQNVTFRCDPISEHNRLYWYRQTLGQGPEFLTYFQNEAQLEKSRLLSDRFSAERPKGSFSTLEIQRTEQGDSAMYLCASSSNVLAREQYFGPGTRLTVT.

The DNA for the CDR3 is TGCAGCGTTGGTCGGGATAGCAATCAGCCCCAGCATTTT. It encodes CSVGRDSNQPQHF. This rearrangement joins TRBV29-1 to TRBJ1-5, with unresolved D. The V and J ends lost 4 bases and 0 bases respectively, with 7 bases between them. CDR3 length: 13 amino acids. Germline lookup yields CDR1 SQVTM and CDR2 ANQGSEA.

This rearrangement joins TRBV6-1 to TRBJ2-5; no clear D gene. Trimming pared 4 bases from V and 0 bases from J, leaving 6 bases between. The length of the CDR3 is 13 residues. Germline V lookup: CDR1 MNHNS, CDR2 SASEGT. CDR3 protein: CASSAGHQETQYF. CDR3 DNA sequence: TGTGCCAGCAGTGCTGGCCACCAAGAGACCCAGTACTTC.

V and J are TRBV28 and TRBJ2-3, with 8 bases matching TRBD1. Germline V gene data show CDR1 as MDHEN and CDR2 as SYDVKM. The CDR3 spans 15 residues. V shed 4 bases, J shed 1 base, and the junction held 4 bases outside the gene matches. This chain's CDR3 is CASSYGQGGTDTQYF. CDR3 DNA: TGTGCCAGCAGTTACGGACAGGGAGGCACAGATACGCAGTATTTT.

This clone was detected a few times. The rearrangement uses TRBV19 and TRBJ2-1, with 7 bases lining up with TRBD1. The CDR3 consists of 14 residues. V shed 6 bases and J 7 bases; nucleotides not matched to a gene: 9. Per the germline V gene, CDR1 is LNHDA and CDR2 is SQIVND (reference sequence). The CDR3 sequence: CASRGTVTGNEQFF. CDR3 bases: TGTGCCAGTAGAGGGACAGTCACGGGAAATGAGCAGTTCTTC. The full variable domain, its missing parts supplied by reference TRBV19 and TRBJ2-1, is DGGITQSPKYLFRKEGQNVTLSCEQNLNHDAMYWYRQDPGQGLRLIYYSQIVNDFQKGDIAEGYSVSREKKESFPLTVTSAQKNPTAFYLCASRGTVTGNEQFFGPGTRLTVL.

This chain connects TRBV25-1 to TRBJ1-5; perhaps TRBD1 as D (6 bases). The CDR3 sequence is 14 residues long. Trimming left V 4 bases short and J 9 bases short, with 16 bases between. Germline V gene lookup returns CDR1 MGHDK and CDR2 SYGVNS. CDR3 sequence: CASSAGEGLMPQHF. Here the CDR3 DNA reads TGTGCCAGCAGTGCAGGGGAGGGCTTAATGCCCCAGCATTTT. Complete variable domain (other parts from reference TRBV25-1 and TRBJ1-5): EADIYQTPRYLVIGTGKKITLECSQTMGHDKMYWYQQDPGMELHLIHYSYGVNSTEKGDLSSESTVSRIRTEHFPLTLESARPSHTSQYLCASSAGEGLMPQHFGDGTRLSIL.

The chain joins TRBV11-2 to TRBJ2-3, with D unresolved. Between the trimmed V and J ends, which lost 5 bases and 6 bases, there was a span of 12 bases. Germline-derived CDR1 and CDR2 are SGHAT and FQNNGV. This CDR3 region has 13 residues. CDR3 region: CASSVIFGDTQYF. CDR3 DNA sequence: TGTGCCAGCAGCGTAATCTTCGGGGATACGCAGTATTTT.

This clone has just a few counts. J is TRBJ1-4 and V is TRBV4-1; D is uncertain. Trimming pared 2 bases from V and 10 bases from J, leaving 11 bases between. Germline assignment: CDR1 MGHRA and CDR2 YSYEKL. The CDR3 extends over 13 amino acids. In nucleotides, the CDR3 is TGCGCCAGCAGCCAACTAACTTTCCTAAAACTGTTTTTT. Translating it yields CASSQLTFLKLFF.

This clone was picked up a small number of times. The genes are TRBV9 and TRBJ2-7, with 8 bases aligning to TRBD2. CDR1 and CDR2 from the germline V gene are SGDLS and YYNGEE. CDR3 length: 14 residues. V dropped 0 bases and J dropped 6; count of bases not matched to a gene: 5. The CDR3 nucleotides are TGTGCCAGCAGCGTAGGAGCGGGGGCAGGCGAGCAGTACTTC. Residues: CASSVGAGAGEQYF.

V usage is TRBV28 and J usage is TRBJ1-6; possible D gene TRBD1, 6 bases. Germline CDR1 is MDHEN and CDR2 is SYDVKM. The CDR3 loop spans 14 amino acids. Trimming removed 7 bases from V and 8 bases from J, with 15 bases in between. Written as DNA, the CDR3 is TGTGCCAGCATCACCTCGGACAGCGATTCACCCCTCCACTTT. It encodes CASITSDSDSPLHF. Full variable domain (outside the CDR3, taken from reference TRBV28 and TRBJ1-6): DVKVTQSSRYLVKRTGEKVFLECVQDMDHENMFWYRQDPGLGLRLIYFSYDVKMKEKGDIPEGYSVSREKKERFSLILESASTNQTSMYLCASITSDSDSPLHFGNGTRLTVT.